Presented here are 27 T cell receptor beta chains from one specimen sequenced in a study of cytomegalovirus exposure and HLA in healthy donors. Both 60 Vbeta primers and 13 Jbeta primers went into the PCR. The repertoire was sequenced with immunoSEQ multiplex PCR; TCRdb's copy has only in-frame clones and lacks some. The table has around 150,000 clones, roughly 75% seen once. The specimen sequenced was PBMCs. The receptors were gathered from a male donor in good health and CMV-seronegative.

The rearrangement joins TRBV5-1 to TRBJ2-1; 8 bases align to TRBD2. This CDR3 has 17 amino acids. Trimming at V came to 4 bases and at J to 0 bases, leaving 9 bases not matched to a gene. The germline V gene has CDR1 SGHRS and CDR2 YFSETQ. The CDR3 sequence: CASSRGGTSGSYNEQFF. CDR3 DNA: TGCGCCAGCAGCCGTGGGGGTACTAGCGGCTCCTACAATGAGCAGTTCTTC.

The chain couples TRBV6-5 to TRBJ1-4; 8 bases line up with TRBD1. The trim removed 6 bases at V and 8 bases at J, leaving 11 bases unmatched. The CDR3 loop spans 15 amino acids. Germline values: CDR1 MNHEY, CDR2 SVGAGI. The CDR3 nucleotides read TGTGCCAGCAGGACGGCCGGGACAGGAGGAGAAAAACTGTTTTTT. Protein sequence: CASRTAGTGGEKLFF.

J is TRBJ2-3 and V is TRBV5-1, with 11 nucleotides matching TRBD2. The CDR3 runs 16 residues. V lost 5 bases to trimming and J lost 3 bases; unmatched junction nucleotides: 8. The V gene's germline CDR1 is SGHRS and CDR2 YFSETQ. CDR3 coding DNA: TGCGCCAGCAGTCGGGACGGGACTAGCGGAACAGATACGCAGTATTTT. Amino acids: CASSRDGTSGTDTQYF.

The chain links TRBV29-1 to TRBJ1-4; 7 nucleotides match TRBD1. The CDR3 is made up of 13 amino acids. Per the germline V gene, CDR1 is SQVTM and CDR2 is ANQGSEA. With 4 bases clipped from V and 8 bases from J, the junction kept 7 bases outside the gene matches. The CDR3 bases are TGCAGCGTTGCTGAGGGGGCAGGAGAAAAACTGTTTTTT. Protein sequence: CSVAEGAGEKLFF.

The rearrangement links TRBV6-6 to TRBJ2-5; 10 positions agree with TRBD2. From germline, CDR1 is MNHNY and CDR2 SVGAGI (reference sequence). CDR3 length: 15 amino acids. V was pared by 2 bases and J by 4 bases, with 4 bases of the junction left unmatched. The CDR3 loop is CASSYASGSTETQYF. The CDR3 DNA is TGTGCCAGCAGTTACGCTAGCGGGAGTACAGAGACCCAGTACTTC.

The chain couples TRBV6-1 to TRBJ2-7, with 10 bases that match TRBD1. Germline-derived CDR1 and CDR2 are MNHNS and SASEGT. The ends lost 2 bases at V and 1 base at J; junction bases unmatched: 2. CDR3 size: 15 residues. The CDR3 protein is CASSERGQGSYEQYF. The CDR3 bases are TGTGCCAGCAGTGAAAGGGGACAGGGGTCCTACGAGCAGTACTTC.

The chain employs TRBV5-1 and TRBJ2-5; TRBD2 matches 14 bases. Germline-derived CDR1 and CDR2 are SGHRS and YFSETQ. There are 18 residues in the CDR3. V shed 6 bases, J shed 3 bases, and the junction held 13 bases outside the gene matches. The CDR3 here is CASTLQGLAGVMEETQYF. The CDR3 DNA reads as TGCGCCAGCACCCTGCAGGGACTAGCGGGAGTTATGGAAGAGACCCAGTACTTC.

This chain uses TRBV4-1 with TRBJ2-7; unclear D gene. The CDR3 has 13 amino acids. Germline V gene sequence: CDR1 MGHRA, CDR2 YSYEKL. V lost 1 base and J lost 3, with 7 bases in between. The DNA of the CDR3 is TGCGCCAGCAGCCAAGGACTGAACTACGAGCAGTACTTC. It codes for CASSQGLNYEQYF.

The chain employs TRBV6-6 and TRBJ2-4, with D possibly TRBD2 on 6 matching bases. The V end was cut by 7 bases, the J end by 6 bases, with 13 bases between. The CDR3 covers 13 residues. Germline loops: CDR1 MNHNY, CDR2 SVGAGI (reference sequence). The CDR3 DNA reads TGTGCCAGCACCACGGGGGAAATAAACATTCAGTACTTC. Amino acid sequence: CASTTGEINIQYF.

J is TRBJ1-2 and V is TRBV5-1; TRBD1 might be the D (6 bases). The CDR3 extends over 14 amino acids. V was shortened by 4 bases and J by 4 bases, with 14 bases between the two germline ends. CDR1 and CDR2 (germline): SGHRS, YFSETQ. The CDR3 is CASSNGGATYGYTF. DNA for the CDR3: TGCGCCAGCAGCAACGGGGGGGCTACCTATGGCTACACCTTC.

The V gene is TRBV9, the J gene TRBJ1-2; maybe TRBD1 (5 bases). Trimming shortened V by 5 bases and J by 0 bases, and 17 bases separated the two germline ends. This CDR3 contains 16 residues. Germline V gives CDR1 SGDLS, CDR2 YYNGEE. CDR3 nucleotide sequence: TGTGCCAGCAGGGGTATAGGTGCAGGGACTAACTATGGCTACACCTTC. Translating it yields CASRGIGAGTNYGYTF.

This chain links TRBV6-1 with TRBJ1-1, with D maybe TRBD1 (5 bases). Trimming shortened V by 7 bases and J by 0 bases, and 15 bases separated the two germline ends. Germline V CDR1 and CDR2: MNHNS, SASEGT. This CDR3 comprises 15 residues. In nucleotides, the CDR3 is TGTGCCAGCACTCAAAGCGGGACCGTGAACACTGAAGCTTTCTTT. It encodes CASTQSGTVNTEAFF.

This chain joins TRBV19 and TRBJ1-5; no clear D gene. Germline-derived CDR1 and CDR2 are LNHDA and SQIVND (reference sequence). This CDR3 contains 16 residues. V was pared by 6 bases and J by 5 bases, with 20 bases between. This CDR3 reads CASRARAAREDQPQHF. The CDR3 nucleotides are TGTGCCAGTAGGGCGAGGGCAGCGAGGGAGGATCAGCCCCAGCATTTT.

This clone was seen a single time. The chain carries TRBV2 and TRBJ1-1; D uncertain. The germline V gene has CDR1 SNHLY and CDR2 FYNNEI. Trimming cost V 7 bases and J 0 bases, with 6 bases left between them. This CDR3 has 12 amino acids. Here the CDR3 reads CASKRVNTEAFF. The DNA of the CDR3 is TGTGCCAGCAAACGGGTGAACACTGAAGCTTTCTTT.

The chain is built from TRBV6-5 and TRBJ1-2, with 7 bases matching TRBD1. Germline values: CDR1 MNHEY, CDR2 SVGAGI. Losses at the gene ends were 5 bases for V and 5 bases for J; bases not matched to a gene: 11. The CDR3 covers 15 residues. The CDR3: CASSLEGAALYGYTF. The CDR3, as DNA: TGTGCCAGCAGTCTCGAGGGGGCCGCCCTGTATGGCTACACCTTC.

To note about this clone: Relative to the germline gene, one junction end is altered; a read error may explain this. The chain employs TRBV9 and TRBJ2-7; 9 nucleotides align to TRBD1. From germline, CDR1 is SGDLS and CDR2 YYNGEE. The CDR3 consists of 14 residues. The CDR3 sequence: CASSVVPSGQGLIF. CDR3 nucleotides: TGTGCCAGCAGCGTAGTGCCTAGTGGACAGGGGTTGATTTTC.

The rearrangement links TRBV5-4 to TRBJ2-5; 7 bases agree with TRBD1. The end of the DNA aligns better with TRBJ2-7, so the J call may be wrong. This CDR3 region has 16 residues. The V gene's germline CDR1 is SGHNT and CDR2 YYREEE (reference sequence). CDR3 in amino acids: CASSFRDSLIFYEQYF. In DNA, the CDR3 is TGTGCCAGCAGCTTTAGGGACAGCTTAATTTTCTACGAGCAGTACTTC.

The chain is built from TRBV28 and TRBJ2-7, with a tentative D call TRBD1 (6 bases). The CDR3 sequence is 12 residues long. V gave up 2 bases and J gave up 7 bases, with 9 bases separating them. Germline V gene sequence: CDR1 MDHEN, CDR2 SYDVKM. The CDR3 reads CASSLRGGEQYF. In DNA, the CDR3 is TGTGCCAGCAGTTTAAGAGGGGGTGAGCAGTACTTC.

This chain connects TRBV2 to TRBJ2-3; 8 bases are a match to TRBD1. V shed 10 bases, J shed 2 bases, and the junction held 8 bases outside the gene matches. Germline-derived CDR1 and CDR2 are SNHLY and FYNNEI. The CDR3 runs 14 residues. For the CDR3, the DNA is TGTGCCACCCGACAGGGGTTTGACACAGATACGCAGTATTTT. Protein: CATRQGFDTDTQYF.

The CDR3 DNA follows: TGTGCCAGCAGCTTAAACGGGGGTAGTCCTAGCTCCTACAATGAGCAGTTCTTC. Protein product: CASSLNGGSPSSYNEQFF. The rearrangement uses TRBV7-3 and TRBJ2-1; the D gene is possibly TRBD2 (6 bases). The V gene lost 1 base and the J gene lost 0 bases, with 16 bases spanning the gap. There are 18 residues in the CDR3. The germline V gene encodes CDR1 SGHTA and CDR2 FQGTGA.

This clone was detected once. The chain joins TRBV5-1 to TRBJ1-6; TRBD1 aligns across 9 bases. The CDR3 runs 14 residues. Germline CDR1 reads SGHRS; CDR2 reads YFSETQ. With 4 bases clipped from V and 10 bases from J, the junction kept 6 bases outside the gene matches. The CDR3 sequence: CASSAGQGGSPLHF. The CDR3 DNA reads as TGCGCCAGCAGCGCGGGACAGGGTGGCTCACCCCTCCACTTT. Full variable domain (outside the CDR3, taken from reference TRBV5-1 and TRBJ1-6): KAGVTQTPRYLIKTRGQQVTLSCSPISGHRSVSWYQQTPGQGLQFLFEYFSETQRNKGNFPGRFSGRQFSNSRSEMNVSTLELGDSALYLCASSAGQGGSPLHFGNGTRLTVT.

The V gene is TRBV14, the J gene TRBJ2-3, with TRBD1 matching over 10 bases. The CDR3 is 16 residues long. Germline CDR1 SGHDN, CDR2 FVKESK. V lost 1 base and J lost 7; bases outside the gene matches: 8. The CDR3 spells CASSQGGTGARHTQYF. The CDR3 nucleotides read TGTGCCAGCAGCCAAGGTGGGACAGGGGCGCGCCATACGCAGTATTTT.

The chain combines TRBV28 with TRBJ2-3; D uncertain. The germline V gene has CDR1 MDHEN and CDR2 SYDVKM. The CDR3 loop spans 15 amino acids. Trimming took off 3 bases at V and 0 bases at J, with 10 bases between the two ends. CDR3 region: CASSFTAASTDTQYF. The CDR3 DNA follows: TGTGCCAGCAGTTTTACGGCGGCTAGCACAGATACGCAGTATTTT.

The chain employs TRBV2 and TRBJ2-3; 7 bases line up with TRBD1. V dropped 6 bases and J dropped 0; count of bases not matched to a gene: 6. The germline V gene has CDR1 SNHLY and CDR2 FYNNEI. The CDR3 consists of 15 residues. The CDR3 region has the DNA TGTGCCAGCAGGGATAGACAGGGAAGCACAGATACGCAGTATTTT. Translating it yields CASRDRQGSTDTQYF.

This clone was recorded only once. The chain has TRBV15 and TRBJ2-7, with 7 positions matching TRBD2. Germline V gene sequence: CDR1 LNHNV, CDR2 YYDKDF (reference sequence). This CDR3 has 14 residues. V shed 5 bases, J shed 4 bases, and the junction held 8 bases outside the gene matches. Written as DNA, the CDR3 is TGTGCCACCAGCCCTTGGGGGGGTGGTTACGAGCAGTACTTC. This encodes CATSPWGGGYEQYF.

V is TRBV29-1 and J is TRBJ2-1; weak D call: TRBD1 (5 bases). V gave up 4 bases and J gave up 2 bases, with 9 bases separating them. The germline V gene encodes CDR1 SQVTM and CDR2 ANQGSEA. The CDR3 is made up of 13 amino acids. In DNA form, the CDR3 reads TGCAGCGTTGGACAGCCTCCCTACAATGAGCAGTTCTTC. The encoded protein is CSVGQPPYNEQFF.

This rearrangement joins TRBV2 to TRBJ1-6; perhaps TRBD1 as D (5 bases). Germline V gene sequence: CDR1 SNHLY, CDR2 FYNNEI. With 4 bases removed from V and 9 bases from J, the gap between germline ends came to 10 bases. The CDR3 is made up of 13 amino acids. In DNA, the CDR3 is TGTGCCAGCAGTGGGGAGGGGCGTTCACCCCTCCACTTT. It is translated as CASSGEGRSPLHF.